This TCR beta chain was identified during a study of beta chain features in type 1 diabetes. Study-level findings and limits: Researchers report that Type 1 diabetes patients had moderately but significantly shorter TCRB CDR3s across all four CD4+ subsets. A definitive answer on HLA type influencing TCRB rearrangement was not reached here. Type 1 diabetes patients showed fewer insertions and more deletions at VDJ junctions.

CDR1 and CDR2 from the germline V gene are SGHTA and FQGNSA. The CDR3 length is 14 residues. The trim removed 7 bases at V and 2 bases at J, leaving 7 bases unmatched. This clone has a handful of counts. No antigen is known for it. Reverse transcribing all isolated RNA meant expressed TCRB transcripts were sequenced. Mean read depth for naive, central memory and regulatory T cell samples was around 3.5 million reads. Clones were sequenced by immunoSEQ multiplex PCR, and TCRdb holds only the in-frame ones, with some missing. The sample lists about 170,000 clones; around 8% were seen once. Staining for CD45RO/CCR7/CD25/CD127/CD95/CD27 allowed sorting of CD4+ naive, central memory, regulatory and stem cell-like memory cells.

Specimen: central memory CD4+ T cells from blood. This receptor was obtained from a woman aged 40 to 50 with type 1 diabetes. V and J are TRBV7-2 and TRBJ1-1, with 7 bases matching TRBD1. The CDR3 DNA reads TGTGCCAGCAAGGAGGGGGCATCCAACACTGAAGCTTTCTTT. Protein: CASKEGASNTEAFF.